The 27 T cell receptor beta chains below were found in one sample sequenced in a study of shared clonotypes between healthy human individuals (dated by TCRdb to the early 2020s). Library method: the immunoSEQ multiplex PCR assay. The table was pulled from immuneACCESS by TCRdb, which kept in-frame rearrangements only. Such tables lose some clones; where checked, under half of the loss comes from unresolved V genes, and the rest has no known cause. Present in this sample are some 1,400,000 clones, approximately 97% of which were seen just once. The ten biggest clones cover 0.95% to 1.5% of the sample. The sample was naive CD4+ T cells sorted from blood. This sample's cell subset or site label indicates: CD45RA+ positively selected. The receptors were sampled from a man younger than 40 in good health.

The J gene is TRBJ2-3, the V gene TRBV28; no clear D gene. This CDR3 is built from 12 residues. The V gene's germline CDR1 is MDHEN and CDR2 SYDVKM. The V end lost 8 bases, the J end lost 3 bases, and 9 bases lay between the germline ends. CDR3 sequence reads: CASGQETDTQYF. As DNA, the CDR3 is TGTGCCAGCGGCCAGGAGACAGATACGCAGTATTTT. Full variable domain (outside the CDR3, taken from reference TRBV28 and TRBJ2-3): DVKVTQSSRYLVKRTGEKVFLECVQDMDHENMFWYRQDPGLGLRLIYFSYDVKMKEKGDIPEGYSVSREKKERFSLILESASTNQTSMYLCASGQETDTQYFGPGTRLTVL.

The chain combines TRBV7-9 with TRBJ2-7, with TRBD1 as a possible D gene (7 bases). Germline assignment: CDR1 SEHNR and CDR2 FQNEAQ (reference sequence). The germline V and J ends were trimmed by 5 bases and 5 bases, with 16 bases remaining between them. This CDR3 region has 14 residues. The CDR3 is CASSLYRGGDEQYF. The CDR3 region has the DNA TGTGCCAGCAGCCTGTACAGGGGAGGCGACGAGCAGTACTTC.

Here the CDR3 DNA reads TGTGCCAGCAGCCGACTAGCGGGAGGGAACACCGGGGAGCTGTTTTTT. Encoded protein: CASSRLAGGNTGELFF. V is TRBV9 and J is TRBJ2-2; 13 bases map to TRBD2. Germline V gene sequence: CDR1 SGDLS, CDR2 YYNGEE. J was trimmed by 1 base and V by 4 bases; bases with no gene match: 1. The CDR3 runs to 16 residues.

The chain carries TRBV19 and TRBJ2-6; D call uncertain. There are 14 residues in the CDR3. CDR1 is LNHDA and CDR2 is SQIVND in the germline V gene (reference sequence). Trimming removed 6 bases from V and 4 bases from J, with 10 bases in between. The CDR3 DNA is TGTGCCAGTAGATACACCGCCGGGGCCAACGTCCTGACTTTC. Translated, it gives CASRYTAGANVLTF.

V is TRBV6-6 and J is TRBJ2-7, with D possibly matching TRBD1 (6 bases). Germline CDR1 MNHNY, CDR2 SVGAGI (reference sequence). The CDR3 has 16 residues. V lost 4 bases to trimming and J lost 2 bases, with 18 bases between them. In DNA form, the CDR3 reads TGTGCCAGCAGTTTCCCAAGGACAGCCTCAGCCTACGAGCAGTACTTC. This encodes CASSFPRTASAYEQYF.

The CDR3 protein is CASSQEYLGPMWELFF. CDR3 DNA: TGTGCCAGCAGCCAAGAGTATTTGGGACCCATGTGGGAGCTGTTTTTT. The chain carries TRBV14 and TRBJ2-2, with D perhaps being TRBD1 or TRBD2 (5 bases each). V shed 0 bases and J shed 9 bases, with 17 bases lying between them. Germline loops: CDR1 SGHDN, CDR2 FVKESK. This CDR3 is built from 16 residues.

The rearrangement links TRBV28 to TRBJ2-2; weak D call: TRBD1 (6 bases). The germline V gene encodes CDR1 MDHEN and CDR2 SYDVKM. The V and J ends lost 3 bases and 7 bases respectively, with 18 bases between them. CDR3 size: 16 residues. This CDR3 is CASSFRAGERNGELFF. The CDR3 DNA is TGTGCCAGCAGTTTCAGGGCAGGGGAACGGAACGGGGAGCTGTTTTTT.

This chain connects TRBV28 to TRBJ1-5, with D possibly matching TRBD1 (6 bases). V was clipped by 3 bases and J by 2 bases, with 17 bases between them. CDR3 length: 17 residues. Germline V CDR1 and CDR2: MDHEN, SYDVKM. CDR3 region: CASSFPPGSGGNQPQHF. CDR3 sequence (DNA): TGTGCCAGCAGTTTCCCCCCAGGGTCAGGGGGCAATCAGCCCCAGCATTTT.

This CDR3 is CASTPPPEQYF. The CDR3 coding sequence is TGTGCCAGCACTCCTCCCCCCGAGCAGTACTTC. The chain employs TRBV2 and TRBJ2-7; D not resolved. This CDR3 region has 11 residues. The ends were cut back, 7 bases at V and 6 bases at J, with 10 bases in the middle. CDR1 is SNHLY and CDR2 is FYNNEI in the germline V gene.

This chain connects TRBV7-9 to TRBJ2-5; no clear D. Germline V gene lookup returns CDR1 SEHNR and CDR2 FQNEAQ (reference sequence). V lost 7 bases and J lost 7, with 19 bases in between. This CDR3 is 14 amino acids long. CDR3 residues: CASTSNLARGTQYF. In DNA form, the CDR3 reads TGTGCCAGCACTTCTAATTTAGCCCGAGGGACCCAGTACTTC.

The CDR3 nucleotides read TGCGCCAGCAGCCAAGCGGGCGGGTACACCGGGGAGCTGTTTTTT. It is translated as CASSQAGGYTGELFF. The V and J genes are TRBV4-1 and TRBJ2-2, with D maybe TRBD2 (5 bases). CDR1 is MGHRA, CDR2 YSYEKL, per germline. Deletions cut 1 base from V and 3 bases from J, with 9 bases between. This CDR3 is 15 amino acids long.

The chain combines TRBV5-6 with TRBJ1-5; 7 bases match TRBD1. V was pared by 1 base and J by 6 bases, with 4 bases of the junction left unmatched. Germline V CDR1 and CDR2: SGHDT, YYEEEE. The CDR3 loop spans 14 amino acids. The CDR3 bases are TGTGCCAGCAGCTTGCAGGGGGTTTTTCAGCCCCAGCATTTT. The encoded protein is CASSLQGVFQPQHF.

The chain has TRBV5-1 and TRBJ1-5; a possible D gene is TRBD1 (6 bases). Trimming shortened V by 4 bases and J by 0 bases, and 17 bases separated the two germline ends. Germline V gives CDR1 SGHRS, CDR2 YFSETQ. The CDR3 has 17 residues. The CDR3 is CASSPGSGAYSNQPQHF. CDR3 nucleotides: TGCGCCAGCAGCCCTGGGTCGGGGGCATATAGCAATCAGCCCCAGCATTTT.

The chain couples TRBV18 to TRBJ2-5, with D possibly TRBD1 on 6 matching bases. The germline V gene has CDR1 KGHSH and CDR2 LQKENI. CDR3 size: 15 residues. V lost 1 base, J lost 4 bases, and 13 bases lay in between. CDR3 in DNA: TGTGCCAGCTCACCACAGGGGGACCTTTTAGAGACCCAGTACTTC. This translates into CASSPQGDLLETQYF.

The chain employs TRBV5-1 and TRBJ2-3; 14 bases agree with TRBD2. Germline CDR1 and CDR2: SGHRS and YFSETQ. The CDR3 length is 19 residues. V trimming: 4 bases; J trimming: 3 bases; junction bases outside the gene matches: 13. CDR3 in DNA: TGCGCCAGCAGCGCCCCTCCGGGACTAGCGGGAGTACGGACAGATACGCAGTATTTT. It specifies CASSAPPGLAGVRTDTQYF.

This clone was detected once. This sequence joins TRBV5-6 and TRBJ1-2; D perhaps matches TRBD1 (5 bases). Germline V gene lookup returns CDR1 SGHDT and CDR2 YYEEEE. CDR3 size: 13 residues. Trimming left V 2 bases short and J 7 bases short, with 12 bases between. The CDR3 coding sequence is TGTGCCAGCAGCTTATCAGGGTTGGGTGGCTACACCTTC. Translating it yields CASSLSGLGGYTF.

This clone came up once. The rearrangement uses TRBV5-6 and TRBJ2-3; the D is unclear. Trimming stripped 0 bases from V and 4 bases from J, with 6 bases between. Germline V gene sequence: CDR1 SGHDT, CDR2 YYEEEE. The CDR3 has 13 amino acids. In DNA, the CDR3 is TGTGCCAGCAGCTTGGCTGCCGCAGATACGCAGTATTTT. This translates into CASSLAAADTQYF.

As to this clone: A junction boundary mismatches the germline segment, possibly from a read error. CDR3 sequence (DNA): TGTGCTAGCAGCCTAGCGCCGGGACTAGCGGTCCAAGAGACCCAGTACTTC. This gives the protein CASSLAPGLAVQETQYF. The rearrangement joins TRBV7-7 to TRBJ2-5; TRBD2 matches at 11 bases. The CDR3 runs to 17 residues. Germline V lookup: CDR1 SSHAT, CDR2 FNYEAQ (reference sequence).

This chain links TRBV19 with TRBJ2-1; TRBD2 might be the D (6 bases). Germline CDR1 is LNHDA and CDR2 is SQIVND (reference sequence). V lost 2 bases and J 0 bases, leaving 8 bases between the germline ends. This CDR3 has 15 amino acids. CDR3 bases: TGTGCCAGTAGTATACGGGGGTTCTCCTACAATGAGCAGTTCTTC. Protein: CASSIRGFSYNEQFF. The whole variable domain, remainder taken from reference TRBV19 and TRBJ2-1, is DGGITQSPKYLFRKEGQNVTLSCEQNLNHDAMYWYRQDPGQGLRLIYYSQIVNDFQKGDIAEGYSVSREKKESFPLTVTSAQKNPTAFYLCASSIRGFSYNEQFFGPGTRLTVL.

The rearrangement links TRBV28 to TRBJ2-5; no reliable D call. This CDR3 has 14 residues. Germline V gene data show CDR1 as MDHEN and CDR2 as SYDVKM. The germline V and J ends were trimmed by 3 bases and 2 bases, with 10 bases remaining between them. The chain's CDR3 is CASSFPQWQETQYF. The CDR3 region has the DNA TGTGCCAGCAGTTTTCCTCAGTGGCAAGAGACCCAGTACTTC.

The chain recombines TRBV9 with TRBJ2-7; perhaps TRBD2 as D (6 bases). Germline assignment: CDR1 SGDLS and CDR2 YYNGEE. The CDR3 extends over 14 amino acids. V lost 2 bases, J lost 5 bases, and 14 bases lay in between. CDR3 sequence reads: CASSVRGGNHEQYF. The CDR3 nucleotides read TGTGCCAGCAGCGTGCGGGGAGGTAACCACGAGCAGTACTTC.

The rearrangement joins TRBV29-1 to TRBJ2-1; weak D call: TRBD1 (5 bases). The CDR3 extends over 10 amino acids. V dropped 2 bases and J dropped 13 bases, with 9 bases sitting between them. Germline V gene sequence: CDR1 SQVTM, CDR2 ANQGSEA. CDR3 bases: TGCAGCGTTGAAAAACAGGCCCAGTTCTTC. As protein: CSVEKQAQFF.

The sample holds one count of this clone. CDR3 sequence (DNA): TGTGCCAGCAGATCCGCCGGGGACTCCTACGAGCAGTACTTC. It yields the protein CASRSAGDSYEQYF. J is TRBJ2-7 and V is TRBV28, with D perhaps matching TRBD2 (5 bases). V dropped 6 bases and J dropped 0 bases, with 12 bases sitting between them. This CDR3 is built from 14 residues. Per the germline V gene, CDR1 is MDHEN and CDR2 is SYDVKM.

About this clone itself: Other DNA sequences within the sample encode an identical CDR3. J is TRBJ1-5 and V is TRBV2, with D unclear. Germline CDR1 and CDR2: SNHLY and FYNNEI. The V and J ends lost 6 bases and 0 bases respectively, with 6 bases between them. This CDR3 contains 13 residues. Here the CDR3 DNA reads TGTGCCAGCAGAGGGTATAGCAATCAGCCCCAGCATTTT. Translation gives CASRGYSNQPQHF.

For the CDR3, the DNA is TGTGCCAGCAGCAAAAGCGGACTAGCGGCCGAACCGCCACTACCGAACACCGGGGAGCTGTTTTTT. The encoded protein is CASSKSGLAAEPPLPNTGELFF. This rearrangement joins TRBV21-1 to TRBJ2-2; the DNA was not used to check the table's D call, TRBD2. TRBV21-1 represents a pseudogene. This CDR3 has 22 amino acids.

Comment on this clone: Other DNA sequences in this sample translate to the same CDR3. V and J are TRBV19 and TRBJ1-1; D unclear. Trimming took 4 bases from V and 11 from J, leaving 11 bases between them. The length of the CDR3 is 11 residues. Germline V gives CDR1 LNHDA, CDR2 SQIVND (reference sequence). This CDR3 reads CASSTRGVAFF. CDR3 nucleotide sequence: TGTGCCAGTAGTACCCGGGGAGTGGCTTTCTTT. Full variable domain (outside the CDR3, taken from reference TRBV19 and TRBJ1-1): DGGITQSPKYLFRKEGQNVTLSCEQNLNHDAMYWYRQDPGQGLRLIYYSQIVNDFQKGDIAEGYSVSREKKESFPLTVTSAQKNPTAFYLCASSTRGVAFFGQGTRLTVV.

The V gene is TRBV6-5, the J gene TRBJ2-7, with 12 bases that match TRBD2. Per germline, CDR1 MNHEY and CDR2 SVGAGI. The CDR3 extends over 14 amino acids. The junction had 4 bases not matched to a gene; V was cut back by 6 bases and J by 4 bases. This CDR3 reads CASRTTSGSYEQYF. The CDR3 region has the DNA TGTGCCAGCAGAACGACTAGCGGGAGTTACGAGCAGTACTTC.